This TCR beta chain was retrieved from a study of radiotherapy plus CTLA-4 blockade in lung cancer. Study-wide background: There were objective responses in roughly 17% of patients, and approximately 30% had disease control. Study-wide findings and caveats: Together with interferon-beta, which increased in serum after radiation, early dynamic changes in blood T cell clones were reportedly the best predictors of response. TCR clones from tumors expanded in blood after radiotherapy plus ipilimumab.

Clones were read by immunoSEQ multiplex PCR, and TCRdb kept only the in-frame ones, dropping some. The sample consists of 90,000 to 100,000 clones, approximately 72% of them appearing once. Participants had chemo-refractory metastatic non-small-cell lung cancer and were treated with focal radiation plus ipilimumab CTLA-4 blockade. The V gene's germline CDR1 is LNHDA and CDR2 SQIVND (reference sequence). The V and J ends lost 9 bases and 11 bases respectively, with 13 bases between them. CDR3 length: 10 residues. With respect to this clone: Its antigen is unidentified.

The sample here was peripheral blood, taken from a patient treated with radiotherapy plus ipilimumab. The rearrangement links TRBV19 to TRBJ1-2; D not resolved. This clonotype originated in a human donor with non-small cell lung cancer who had a partial response to radiotherapy plus ipilimumab. Some clones in this sample may be carry-over from other donors' samples. CDR3 nucleotide sequence: TGTGCCAGAAACGGTCCCGGGTACACCTTC. Its translation is CARNGPGYTF.